The sequence of this T cell receptor beta chain was determined in a study of shared clonotypes between healthy human individuals. In the authors' workflow: Filtering differed, since immunoSEQ gave only junction sequences and no quality scores. The protocol was immunoSEQ multiplex PCR, while the TCRdb copy is restricted to in-frame clones and leaves out a portion. V, J and clone size derive from that table, while D and trimming were established from the DNA sequence. This table holds about 680,000 clones, roughly 70% found once. The CDR3 has 16 amino acids. V trimming: 5 bases; J trimming: 8 bases; junction bases outside the gene matches: 14. Germline V CDR1 and CDR2: SGHTA, FQGNSA.

The TCR sequence derives from a woman between 25 and 40 years old in good health. The chain links TRBV7-2 to TRBJ1-4; the match to TRBD1 covers 7 bases. The sample consisted of memory CD4+ T cells sorted from blood. The subset here: CD45RA-negative fraction. The CDR3 here is CASSPGGHPRGEKLFF. The DNA of the CDR3 is TGTGCCAGCAGCCCAGGGGGACATCCTCGGGGAGAAAAACTGTTTTTT.